Listed below are T cell receptor beta chains from one sample, sequenced in a study of regulatory T cells in long-lasting Graves disease. Each CDR3 protein gets one entry after TCRdb re-called the multiplex PCR reads with MiXCR. This sample has hundreds of thousands of distinct CDR3 sequences, with 30% found just once. Sequencing was performed on peripheral blood mononuclear cells (PBMCs), taken when the disease was refractory, from a patient treated with antithyroid drugs. These receptors all stem from a female donor with Graves disease. Each CDR3 is given with its conserved first and last residue. D genes are given only for firm matches. Only some rows state a clone size, as once, few, many or a class for expanded clones.

abundance: few
v_gene: TRBV6-5
j_gene: TRBJ1-5
d_gene: TRBD1
CDR3nt: TGTGCCAGCAGTTACTACACAGGGGGCGTCAATCAGCCCCAGCATTTT
CDR3aa: CASSYYTGGVNQPQHF

abundance: many
v_gene: TRBV7-3
j_gene: TRBJ2-7
d_gene: NA
CDR3nt: TGTGCCAGCAGCTTATCGCTGGGAAACGAGCAGTACTTC
CDR3aa: CASSLSLGNEQYF

abundance: NA
v_gene: TRBV15
j_gene: TRBJ1-2
d_gene: NA
CDR3nt: TGTGCCACCAGGAGAGACCTCGGGAACAGCTATGGCTACACCTTC
CDR3aa: CATRRDLGNSYGYTF

abundance: many
v_gene: TRBV29-1
j_gene: TRBJ1-1
d_gene: TRBD1
CDR3nt: TGCAGCGTCGGGACAGGGGTTACGAACACTGAAGCTTTCTTT
CDR3aa: CSVGTGVTNTEAFF

abundance: few
v_gene: TRBV25-1
j_gene: TRBJ1-2
d_gene: TRBD1
CDR3nt: TGTGCCAGCGGGGACAGCTACTATGGCTACACCTTC
CDR3aa: CASGDSYYGYTF

abundance: few
v_gene: TRBV6-5
j_gene: TRBJ2-1
d_gene: NA
CDR3nt: TGTGCCAGCAGTTACGGCGACAGATCCTACAATGAGCAGTTCTTC
CDR3aa: CASSYGDRSYNEQFF

abundance: many
v_gene: TRBV28
j_gene: TRBJ2-7
d_gene: TRBD2
CDR3nt: TGTGCCAGCCGCTCTTGGCAGACTAGCGGTTTTACCTACGAGCAGTACTTC
CDR3aa: CASRSWQTSGFTYEQYF

abundance: NA
v_gene: TRBV6-5
j_gene: TRBJ1-3
d_gene: NA
CDR3nt: TGTGCCAGCAGTTATCGGAGTATAGGGGGAACCTCTGGAAACACCATATATTTT
CDR3aa: CASSYRSIGGTSGNTIYF

abundance: NA
v_gene: TRBV11-2
j_gene: TRBJ2-7
d_gene: NA
CDR3nt: TGTGCCAGCAGCCCAATAGCGTTGGGACCAAGCTCCTACGAGCAGTACTTC
CDR3aa: CASSPIALGPSSYEQYF

abundance: NA
v_gene: TRBV12-3/TRBV12-4
j_gene: TRBJ1-2
d_gene: NA
CDR3nt: TGTGCCAGCAGTTTATCACGAACCACCTATGGCTACACCTTC
CDR3aa: CASSLSRTTYGYTF

abundance: NA
v_gene: TRBV2
j_gene: TRBJ2-1
d_gene: NA
CDR3nt: TGCGCCAGCAGCCGGCCAGGGGAAGGGTACAATGAGCAGTTCTTC
CDR3aa: CASSRPGEGYNEQFF

abundance: few
v_gene: TRBV12-3/TRBV12-4
j_gene: TRBJ2-2
d_gene: TRBD2
CDR3nt: TGTGCCAGCAGTTCCCTAGCGGAGACAACCGGGGAGCTGTTTTTT
CDR3aa: CASSSLAETTGELFF

abundance: NA
v_gene: TRBV12-3/TRBV12-4
j_gene: TRBJ2-5
d_gene: NA
CDR3nt: TGTGCCAGCAGTTTAGTGGGGCTGGAAGAGACCCAGTACTTC
CDR3aa: CASSLVGLEETQYF

abundance: NA
v_gene: TRBV20-1
j_gene: TRBJ1-5
d_gene: TRBD1
CDR3nt: TGCAGTGCTAGGAAAGTTGACAGGGTTAATCAGCCCCAGCATTTT
CDR3aa: CSARKVDRVNQPQHF

abundance: NA
v_gene: TRBV28
j_gene: TRBJ2-7
d_gene: TRBD2
CDR3nt: TGTGCCAGCAGTTCCACCGGGACTACCTCCTACGAGCAGTACTTC
CDR3aa: CASSSTGTTSYEQYF

abundance: NA
v_gene: TRBV27
j_gene: TRBJ1-5
d_gene: TRBD1
CDR3nt: TGTGCCAGCAGTTCCGGGACAGGGAGCGACCAGCCCCAGCATTTT
CDR3aa: CASSSGTGSDQPQHF

abundance: NA
v_gene: TRBV29-1
j_gene: TRBJ1-2
d_gene: NA
CDR3nt: TGCAGCGTCGCCCAATTGGATGGCTACACCTTC
CDR3aa: CSVAQLDGYTF

abundance: NA
v_gene: TRBV20-1
j_gene: TRBJ1-1
d_gene: TRBD1
CDR3nt: TGCAGTGCGAACAGGGGGAACACTGAAGCTTTCTTT
CDR3aa: CSANRGNTEAFF

abundance: NA
v_gene: TRBV28
j_gene: TRBJ2-1
d_gene: NA
CDR3nt: TGTGCCAGCAGGCCGTCCCCCACTGCCTACAATGAGCAGTTCTTC
CDR3aa: CASRPSPTAYNEQFF

abundance: few
v_gene: TRBV7-9
j_gene: TRBJ1-5
d_gene: NA
CDR3nt: TGTGCCAGCAGCCTAGACGGGACCTCTCGGGATCAGCCCCAGCATTTT
CDR3aa: CASSLDGTSRDQPQHF

abundance: NA
v_gene: TRBV5-6
j_gene: TRBJ1-1
d_gene: NA
CDR3nt: TGTGCCAGCAGCCTCCCAATTTCCGGGGGGCAAACTGAAGCTTTCTTT
CDR3aa: CASSLPISGGQTEAFF

abundance: many
v_gene: TRBV12-3/TRBV12-4
j_gene: TRBJ1-2
d_gene: NA
CDR3nt: TGTGCCAGCAGCTTCGACAGCTATGGCTACACCTTC
CDR3aa: CASSFDSYGYTF

abundance: many
v_gene: TRBV2
j_gene: TRBJ2-7
d_gene: NA
CDR3nt: TGTGCCAGCAGCCGACAGTCCACGGGTTACGAGCAGTACTTC
CDR3aa: CASSRQSTGYEQYF

abundance: NA
v_gene: TRBV4-1
j_gene: TRBJ1-2
d_gene: NA
CDR3nt: TGCGCCAGCAGCCCGCCGGGGAGGGGCTATGGCTACACCTTC
CDR3aa: CASSPPGRGYGYTF

abundance: few
v_gene: TRBV10-3
j_gene: TRBJ2-7
d_gene: TRBD2
CDR3nt: TGTGCCATCAGACGACTAGCGGGAGGGTCCTACGAGCAGTACTTC
CDR3aa: CAIRRLAGGSYEQYF

abundance: NA
v_gene: TRBV20-1
j_gene: TRBJ2-7
d_gene: NA
CDR3nt: TGCAGTGCTCAAATGGGGGCTCCGGGCGAGCAGTACTTC
CDR3aa: CSAQMGAPGEQYF

abundance: NA
v_gene: TRBV29-1
j_gene: TRBJ2-1
d_gene: NA
CDR3nt: TGCAGCGTTGGGACTAACAATGAGCAGTTCTTC
CDR3aa: CSVGTNNEQFF